Reported below is one TCR beta chain. This clonotype came up many times. Its antigen specificity is not known. Qualities for individual bases were not recorded, and no much larger clone is one base off. The sample's time point label is to be understood as: sample taken at primary tumor resection. TCR sequencing used whole RNA extracted from tumor and nontumor lung tissue, or from cryopreserved PBMC samples, without cell sorting. Samples were obtained from 65 to 90 patients with early-stage, untreated non-small cell lung cancer from the lung TRACERx cohort. Only patients for whom sufficient RNA was available from at least two tumor regions were selected for TCR sequencing. The V end loses 8 bases and the J end loses 5 bases, and a stretch of 15 bases separates them. The CDR3 has 13 amino acids, counting the end cysteine and phenylalanine. Left in the record is the CDR3 DNA by itself, 39 bases read in frame from the first base. Looking up the germline V gene (reference sequence) yields CDR1 SEHNR and CDR2 FQNEAQ.

The library was produced with 5' RACE. TCRdb lists the instrument as NextSeq 500. In the TCR library protocol, a unique molecular identifier was attached to each TCR cDNA molecule so that PCR and sequencing errors could be corrected. The study's processing was this. TCR identification, UMI-based error correction and CDR3 extraction were all carried out with Decombinator tools. TCRs above a frequency of 2 per 1,000, corresponding to the top 1% of the tumor frequency distribution, were defined as expanded. Renyi diversity was calculated using the R vegan package after each repertoire was subsampled 100 times to 5,000 TCRs. CDR3 similarity networks were built from amino acid triplet string-kernel similarity, with CDR3s being connected when pairwise similarity was above 0.82. TCRdb's own reprocessing of the public reads used fastp at Q25 and MiXCR and kept productive beta chains. Rows matching on CDR3 protein sequence are summarized as one entry with the most common DNA and genes. TCRdb's processing, not the authors' own work, is the source of the V and J calls. The sample table contains 14,000 to 15,000 distinct CDR3 sequences; only one count was recorded for 10% to 11% of them. Roughly a third of the sample goes to the ten largest clones.

The data belong to a study of spatial heterogeneity in lung cancer (dated by TCRdb to between 2017 and 2020). Background for the entire study: More beta-chain than alpha-chain transcripts were consistently detected, likely reflecting higher beta-chain transcript abundance. Nonsynonymous mutation counts, determined by whole-exome sequencing of tumor tissue, were related to TCR repertoire features. In the raw uncorrected reads, each unique combination of TCR and UMI appeared on average more than ten times. At surgery, 220 tumor regions, some 61 matched nontumor lung samples and about 56 PBMC samples were TCR-sequenced for both alpha and beta chains. In non-small cell lung cancer, the study made a quantitative comparison of TCR alpha and beta repertoires among multiple tumor regions, matched nontumor lung and blood.

Overall study results and their limits: Ubiquitous expanded tumor TCRs showed up in blood more often at tumor resection than at routine follow-up. Confirming at a functional level the hypothesis that regional TCRs recognize regional mutations was considered to require additional single-cell paired TCR alpha and beta sequencing.

Sequencing used PBMCs, obtained at surgery. The sequence links TRBV7-9 to TRBJ2-5; the D gene cannot be resolved reliably. The clonotype originates from a female donor with early-stage non-small cell lung cancer. At the DNA level, the sequence is TGTGCCAGCTCCACCGGGCGTCGGGAGACCCAGTACTTC. It is translated as CASSTGRRETQYF.